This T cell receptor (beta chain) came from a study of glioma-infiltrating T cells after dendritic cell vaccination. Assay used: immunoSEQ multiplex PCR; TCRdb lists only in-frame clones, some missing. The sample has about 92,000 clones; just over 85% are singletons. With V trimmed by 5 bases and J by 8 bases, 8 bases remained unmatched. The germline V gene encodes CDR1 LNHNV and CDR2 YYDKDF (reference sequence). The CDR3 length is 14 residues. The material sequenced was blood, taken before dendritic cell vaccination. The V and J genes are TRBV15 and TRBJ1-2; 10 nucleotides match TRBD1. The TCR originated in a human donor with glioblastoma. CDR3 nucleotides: TGTGCCACCAGCGCCCGACAGGGGGCCTACGGCTACACCTTC. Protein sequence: CATSARQGAYGYTF. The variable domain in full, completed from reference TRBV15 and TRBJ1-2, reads DAMVIQNPRYQVTQFGKPVTLSCSQTLNHNVMYWYQQKSSQAPKLLFHYYDKDFNNEADTPDNFQSRRPNTSFCFLDIRSPGLGDTAMYLCATSARQGAYGYTFGSGTRLTVV.